A selection of T cell receptor beta chains follows, all from one sample in a study of response to subunit inactivated influenza vaccine. Via MiXCR, TCRdb re-called the RT-PCR reads, giving one row per CDR3 protein. Altogether hundreds of thousands of distinct CDR3 sequences are present, around a sixth being singletons, with the ten largest covering about a tenth. Specimen: PBMCs from blood, collected roughly 5 days after vaccination. All receptors come from a man aged 50-60 years who received an inactivated influenza vaccine. Each CDR3 is given with its conserved first and last residue. The D gene is left open where the match is weak. Some rows mark clone size as missing; the rest say once, few, many or name a class of expanded clone.

DNA	CDR3	size	D	V	J
TGTGCCAGCAGCTCGGGAGGGGGACAGTCACCCTACGAGCAGTACTTC	CASSSGGGQSPYEQYF	few	.	TRBV7-9	TRBJ2-7
TGCGCCAGCAGCCAAGATTACCCGGTCTCCTATGGCTACACCTTC	CASSQDYPVSYGYTF	few	.	TRBV4-3	TRBJ1-2
TGTGCCAGCAGCTACGGACAGGGGGCGCAAGAGACCCAGTACTTC	CASSYGQGAQETQYF	many	TRBD1	TRBV7-2	TRBJ2-5
TGTGCCAGCGGAGATAGCCAGGCGGCGCCCTGGGGAGAGACCCAGTACTTC	CASGDSQAAPWGETQYF	.	.	TRBV12-3/TRBV12-4	TRBJ2-5
TGCAGTGCTAGGCCTCCCGGGACTAGCGGGGGCCCACACAATGAGCAGTTCTTC	CSARPPGTSGGPHNEQFF	.	TRBD2	TRBV20-1	TRBJ2-1
TGTGCCAGCAGTGTGTCGGGGCGGTTCACAGATACGCAGTATTTT	CASSVSGRFTDTQYF	many	.	TRBV6-1	TRBJ2-3
TGTGCCAGCAGCACCCAGGGGGCCCTCTCCTACGAGCAGTACTTC	CASSTQGALSYEQYF	.	TRBD1	TRBV11-2	TRBJ2-7
TGCGCCAGCAGCCGGGGGGACACTGACTATGGCTACACCTTC	CASSRGDTDYGYTF	many	.	TRBV4-1	TRBJ1-2
TGTGCCAGCAGGTTGGCAGAAGATACGCAGTATTTT	CASRLAEDTQYF	few	.	TRBV12-3/TRBV12-4	TRBJ2-3
TGTGCCATCAGTGTTAGCGGGGGGGCCTCGGATACGCAGTATTTT	CAISVSGGASDTQYF	.	TRBD2	TRBV10-3	TRBJ2-3
TGTGCCAGCACTAACTTCGGTCGCTCTGGGGCCAACGTCCTGACTTTC	CASTNFGRSGANVLTF	few	.	TRBV2	TRBJ2-6
TGCAGTGCTCACGGGACAGGGTGGTTGCGTAGCAATCAGCCCCAGCATTTT	CSAHGTGWLRSNQPQHF	.	TRBD1	TRBV20-1	TRBJ1-5
TGCAGTGTCCAGCTAGGGGGCGCTACCTATGGCTACACCTTC	CSVQLGGATYGYTF	.	TRBD1	TRBV20-1	TRBJ1-2
TGTGCCACCAGCACAAGGCCCTTGAACACTGAAGCTTTCTTT	CATSTRPLNTEAFF	.	.	TRBV15	TRBJ1-1
TGTGCCACCAGTGACCCCAGTGTTCGTGAGCAGTTCTTC	CATSDPSVREQFF	.	.	TRBV24-1	TRBJ2-1
TGTGCCAGCAGGATCCCCTCCAGGAGCGAGCAGTACTTC	CASRIPSRSEQYF	once	.	TRBV28	TRBJ2-7
TGTGCCAGCAGCTTGACAGTTAACTATGTCTACACCTTC	CASSLTVNYVYTF	.	.	TRBV7-2	TRBJ1-2
TGTGCCAGCAGCCCCGGGAAATACGAGCAGTACTTC	CASSPGKYEQYF	.	.	TRBV12-3/TRBV12-4	TRBJ2-7
TGTGCCATCGCCACGGACGGGGATAATTCACCCCTCCACTTT	CAIATDGDNSPLHF	.	.	TRBV10-3	TRBJ1-6
TGTGCCAGCAGTCCTCCCGGACTAGCGGGAGTGGAGACCCAGTACTTC	CASSPPGLAGVETQYF	.	TRBD2	TRBV11-2	TRBJ2-5
TGTGCCAGCTCACCAGGGCAGCGACCAGATACGCAGTATTTT	CASSPGQRPDTQYF	few	.	TRBV18	TRBJ2-3
TGTGCCTGGAGACTAGCGGGAGGGCCGACGGGCAATGAGCAGTTCTTC	CAWRLAGGPTGNEQFF	.	TRBD2	TRBV30	TRBJ2-1